This note documents a single T cell receptor (beta chain) sequence. No antigen is known for it. MiXCR, run by TCRdb on the reads, gives a single entry per CDR3 protein. This sample has 310,000 or so distinct CDR3 sequences; 15% to 20% occur once, and the top ten carry around 12%. Germline CDR1 and CDR2: MNHEY and SVGAGI. V lost 4 bases to trimming and J lost 1 base, with 13 bases between them. The length of the CDR3 is 15 residues. This record comes from a study of T cell repertoires in cytomegalovirus infection. Study details: Public TCR beta signatures indicated both CMV infection and matching HLA type. Study-level results: Ex vivo, HLA-C-restricted CMV-specific TCR beta clonotypes prevailed over the rest of the response. Carriers of CMV plus the relevant HLA were identified by cumulative public TCR beta family frequency.

The J gene is TRBJ1-1, the V gene TRBV6-5; D not certain. The material sequenced was PBMCs. The sequence came from a human donor in good health (CMV status not recorded). Some clones in this sample may be carry-over from other donors' samples. The CDR3 loop reads CASSFSNRANTEAFF. DNA of the CDR3: TGTGCCAGCAGTTTCAGCAACAGAGCGAACACTGAAGCTTTCTTT.